This TCR beta chain was documented in a study of T cells expressing NK-cell markers. Turning to the study itself: Within the sequenced cohort of eight donors, seven exhibited HCMV seropositivity and one was seronegative.

TCRdb derives one entry per CDR3 protein from the 5' RACE reads, leaving out DNA. Its listing shows roughly 300,000 distinct CDR3 sequences. Whole-study results and caveats: Whether expanded NKG2C+ T cell clones recognized HCMV stayed uncertain. The leading position in the CD3+CD56-NKG2C+ fraction of a few donors also went to these clonotypes.

Germline V lookup: CDR1 SGHKS, CDR2 YYEKEE (reference sequence). The CDR3 runs to 15 residues. In the case of this clonotype: Its antigen remains unknown.

The chain joins TRBV5-5 to TRBJ2-1; the TRBD1 assignment by TCRdb is unverifiable without DNA. This TCR derives from a woman aged 18 to 75 in good health. Sequenced material: blood T cells: a sorted CD56 or NKG2C T cell subset, CD4+ or CD8+ T cells, or bulk PBMC T cells (not recorded which). CDR3 amino acids: CASSPGTGEYNEQFF.